This passage covers 15 T cell receptor beta chains from one sample sequenced in a study of blood T cell repertoires in COVID-19. Clones were sequenced by immunoSEQ multiplex PCR, and TCRdb holds only the in-frame ones, with some missing. Of over 200,000 clones listed, 80% to 85% are singletons. The sequenced sample consisted of peripheral blood. These receptors all come from a human donor in a cohort sampled during active COVID-19.

V usage is TRBV27 and J usage is TRBJ2-5; 12 bases align to TRBD2. The CDR3 is 15 residues long. Germline V gene lookup returns CDR1 MNHEY and CDR2 SMNVEV (reference sequence). Losses at the gene ends were 2 bases for V and 3 bases for J; bases not matched to a gene: 1. The CDR3 DNA reads as TGTGCCAGCAGTTTAGCTAGCGGGAGGGAAGAGACCCAGTACTTC. This gives the protein CASSLASGREETQYF.

This clone was observed a handful of times. This chain uses TRBV7-6 with TRBJ2-7; unclear D gene. Trimming removed 0 bases from V and 2 bases from J, with 8 bases in between. The CDR3 length is 14 residues. Looked up from germline, CDR1 is SGHVS and CDR2 is FNYEAQ. The CDR3 spells CASSLAIDTYEQYF. CDR3 DNA sequence: TGTGCCAGCAGCTTAGCCATAGACACCTACGAGCAGTACTTC.

J is TRBJ2-2 and V is TRBV5-1, with D possibly matching TRBD1 (5 bases). This CDR3 comprises 17 residues. Trimming took off 0 bases at V and 6 bases at J, with 18 bases between the two ends. Germline CDR1 and CDR2: SGHRS and YFSETQ. CDR3 amino acids: CASSLAAVGARAGELFF. CDR3 nucleotide sequence: TGCGCCAGCAGCTTGGCCGCGGTAGGGGCGCGTGCCGGGGAGCTGTTTTTT.

This clone was recorded only once. The chain carries TRBV21-1 and TRBJ2-1; the tabulated D call, TRBD2, remains unverified against the DNA. TRBV21-1 is flagged as a pseudogene. The CDR3 contains 16 residues. The chain's CDR3 is CASSREELAAPGEQFF. The CDR3, as DNA: TGTGCCAGCAGCAGGGAGGAACTAGCGGCGCCCGGTGAGCAGTTCTTC.

The rearrangement links TRBV6-2 or TRBV6-3 to TRBJ2-1; 10 positions match TRBD2. V shed 6 bases and J 3 bases; nucleotides not matched to a gene: 17. Germline V gene data show CDR1 as MNHEY and CDR2 as SVGEGT. The CDR3 covers 19 residues. The CDR3 bases are TGTGCCAGCAGCCCCGCGACAGCGGGGGGGACGGGGCTCTACAATGAGCAGTTCTTC. Protein sequence: CASSPATAGGTGLYNEQFF.

In its sample, this clone was seen a few times. The genes are TRBV29-1 and TRBJ1-1, with TRBD1 identical over 7 bases. Losses at the gene ends were 6 bases for V and 2 bases for J; bases not matched to a gene: 3. The CDR3 runs 12 residues. Germline CDR1 is SQVTM and CDR2 is ANQGSEA. As DNA, the CDR3 is TGCAGCGTGGGACAGAGCAACACTGAAGCTTTCTTT. Translation gives CSVGQSNTEAFF.

The CDR3 nucleotides are TGTGCCAGCAGCTTATTTGGGGGGGCTGGGGGAGAGACCCAGTACTTC. Translated: CASSLFGGAGGETQYF. This chain links TRBV7-7 with TRBJ2-5; TRBD2 might be the D (7 bases). CDR3 length: 16 residues. CDR1 is SSHAT, CDR2 FNYEAQ, per germline (reference sequence). Trimming took 2 bases from V and 4 from J, leaving 17 bases between them.

About this clone: Because it lacks the conserved phenylalanine or tryptophan at the end, this CDR3 is likely a read error. The gene calls are TRBV29-1 and TRBJ1-2; TRBD1 agrees at 8 bases. Per germline, CDR1 SQVTM and CDR2 ANQGSEA. The CDR3 extends over 12 amino acids. Trimming took 7 bases from V and 8 from J; bases not matched to a gene: 9. As DNA, the CDR3 is TGCAGCGCGCCTGAACAGGGGGGGGGCTACACCCTC. Its translation is CSAPEQGGGYTL.

J is TRBJ2-7 and V is TRBV5-1; 8 bases match TRBD1. The CDR3 length is 15 residues. From germline, CDR1 is SGHRS and CDR2 YFSETQ. V trimming: 4 bases; J trimming: 1 base; junction bases outside the gene matches: 7. CDR3 loop: CASSNTGGLSYEQYF. For the CDR3, the DNA is TGCGCCAGCAGCAACACAGGGGGTCTTTCCTACGAGCAGTACTTC.

The chain joins TRBV7-2 to TRBJ2-1; 9 bases are a match to TRBD2. Germline CDR1 SGHTA, CDR2 FQGNSA. This CDR3 comprises 17 residues. V was pared by 5 bases and J by 0 bases, with 8 bases of the junction left unmatched. As DNA, the CDR3 is TGTGCCAGCAGCCTTCGACTAGCGGTAAGCTCCTACAATGAGCAGTTCTTC. Translation: CASSLRLAVSSYNEQFF.

The gene calls are TRBV28 and TRBJ1-2; D possibly corresponds to TRBD1 (6 bases). The CDR3 contains 15 residues. V was shortened by 5 bases and J by 0 bases, with 13 bases between the two germline ends. Germline V CDR1 and CDR2: MDHEN, SYDVKM. CDR3 loop: CASSPWTVPNYGYTF. The CDR3 coding sequence is TGTGCCAGCAGTCCCTGGACAGTACCTAACTATGGCTACACCTTC.

The rearrangement uses TRBV28 and TRBJ1-2, with D uncertain. CDR3 size: 14 residues. V was shortened by 2 bases and J by 5 bases, with 12 bases between the two germline ends. In germline, CDR1 is MDHEN, CDR2 SYDVKM. CDR3 loop: CASSLGTDHYGYTF. CDR3 DNA sequence: TGTGCCAGCAGTTTAGGAACAGACCATTATGGCTACACCTTC.

The chain is built from TRBV27 and TRBJ2-7; 8 bases match TRBD1. The CDR3 spans 14 residues. V trimming: 3 bases; J trimming: 3 bases; junction bases outside the gene matches: 4. CDR1 and CDR2 (germline): MNHEY, SMNVEV (reference sequence). This CDR3 is CASSLQGANYEQYF. The CDR3 region has the DNA TGTGCCAGCAGTTTGCAGGGGGCCAACTACGAGCAGTACTTC.

The rearrangement links TRBV19 to TRBJ1-4, with 7 nucleotides matching TRBD1. V lost 6 bases to trimming and J lost 3 bases; unmatched junction nucleotides: 7. There are 15 residues in the CDR3. The germline V gene encodes CDR1 LNHDA and CDR2 SQIVND (reference sequence). Here the CDR3 reads CASSETGVSNEKLFF. The CDR3 coding sequence is TGTGCCAGTAGCGAAACAGGGGTGTCTAATGAAAAACTGTTTTTT.

The chain joins TRBV3-1 (or the pseudogene TRBV3-2) to TRBJ2-5; D possibly corresponds to TRBD2 (7 bases). Germline assignment: CDR1 LGHDT and CDR2 YNNKEL (reference sequence). The V end lost 6 bases, the J end lost 5 bases, and 19 bases lay between the germline ends. The length of the CDR3 is 15 residues. The CDR3 region is CASRNGGGGWETQYF. The DNA of the CDR3 is TGTGCCAGCAGAAATGGGGGCGGGGGTTGGGAGACCCAGTACTTC.